The 20 T cell receptor beta chains below come from one sample, sequenced in a study of T cell repertoires in cytomegalovirus infection. TCRdb itself ran the reads through MiXCR, one entry per CDR3 protein. The sample contains about 120,000 distinct CDR3 sequences, around 31% of which appear only once. Antigens of these TCRs are unknown. Material: CD8+ T cells from cultured PBMCs, obtained from culture after CMV antigen stimulation. These receptors were collected from a human donor in good health (CMV status not recorded). Some clones in this sample may be carry-over from other donors' samples.

The chain recombines TRBV6-5 with TRBJ2-2; 8 bases match TRBD1. The J segment lost 7 bases and the V segment lost 0 bases, leaving 7 bases of the junction unmatched. The germline gives CDR1 MNHEY, CDR2 SVGAGI. The CDR3 has 16 amino acids. The CDR3 DNA reads as TGTGCCAGCAGTTACTCGGGACAGGTTTTCATCGGGGAGCTGTTTTTT. Translation gives CASSYSGQVFIGELFF.

This sequence joins TRBV7-6 and TRBJ1-2; D remains unclear. Between the trimmed V and J ends, which lost 5 bases and 4 bases, there was a span of 17 bases. The CDR3 covers 15 residues. The germline V gene has CDR1 SGHVS and CDR2 FNYEAQ. CDR3 region: CASSPQPGQIYGYTF. Here the CDR3 DNA reads TGTGCCAGCAGCCCACAGCCCGGTCAGATCTATGGCTACACCTTC.

V is TRBV9 and J is TRBJ1-3; 7 positions match TRBD1. With V trimmed by 3 bases and J by 0 bases, 9 bases remained unmatched. The CDR3 is 17 residues long. Germline V gene lookup returns CDR1 SGDLS and CDR2 YYNGEE. CDR3 nucleotides: TGTGCCAGCAGCGGCACTACAGGGGCCATCTCTGGAAACACCATATATTTT. As protein: CASSGTTGAISGNTIYF.

V usage is TRBV19 and J usage is TRBJ2-1; TRBD2 is a possible D gene (5 bases). Trimming shortened V by 5 bases and J by 4 bases, and 15 bases separated the two germline ends. In germline, CDR1 is LNHDA, CDR2 SQIVND (reference sequence). The CDR3 is made up of 15 amino acids. CDR3 sequence: CASSPRREPYNEQFF. CDR3 DNA: TGTGCCAGTAGTCCAAGACGGGAACCTTACAATGAGCAGTTCTTC. The whole variable domain, remainder taken from reference TRBV19 and TRBJ2-1, is DGGITQSPKYLFRKEGQNVTLSCEQNLNHDAMYWYRQDPGQGLRLIYYSQIVNDFQKGDIAEGYSVSREKKESFPLTVTSAQKNPTAFYLCASSPRREPYNEQFFGPGTRLTVL.

The genes are TRBV7-8 and TRBJ2-1; D uncertain. Per the germline V gene, CDR1 is SGHVS and CDR2 is FQNEAQ. The V and J ends lost 1 base and 7 bases respectively, with 11 bases between them. CDR3 length: 14 amino acids. CDR3 loop: CASSLEGSGNEQFF. Here the CDR3 DNA reads TGTGCCAGCAGCTTAGAGGGAAGTGGGAATGAGCAGTTCTTC.

The rearrangement uses TRBV4-1 and TRBJ1-5; a possible D gene is TRBD1 (6 bases). The germline V and J ends were trimmed by 4 bases and 0 bases, with 10 bases remaining between them. Germline V lookup: CDR1 MGHRA, CDR2 YSYEKL. This CDR3 contains 15 residues. CDR3 protein: CASSPWTDSNQPQHF. DNA of the CDR3: TGCGCCAGCAGCCCCTGGACAGATAGCAATCAGCCCCAGCATTTT.

This clonotype was seen at least ten times. CDR3: CASSVGDSKYF. Written as DNA, the CDR3 is TGTGCCAGCAGCGTAGGGGACAGTAAGTACTTC. This sequence joins TRBV6-2 or TRBV6-3 and TRBJ2-7; 7 bases are a match to TRBD1. This CDR3 contains 11 residues. Trimming at V came to 6 bases and at J to 11 bases, leaving 7 bases not matched to a gene. Germline CDR1 and CDR2: MNHEY and SVGEGT.

In this sample, this clonotype turned up many times. The genes are TRBV7-9 and TRBJ1-3, with D uncertain. The CDR3 spans 15 residues. The V and J ends lost 7 bases and 0 bases respectively, with 13 bases between them. Per germline, CDR1 SEHNR and CDR2 FQNEAQ (reference sequence). The CDR3 coding sequence is TGTGCCAGCACCTGGGGAGGGTCCTCTGGAAACACCATATATTTT. It translates to CASTWGGSSGNTIYF.

This clonotype was counted many times. The CDR3 nucleotides are TGTGCCAGCAGAGACACCGGGACAGGGTATGGCTACACCTTC. Its translation is CASRDTGTGYGYTF. The V call is TRBV6-1, the J call TRBJ1-2, with 9 bases fitting TRBD1. Germline assignment: CDR1 MNHNS and CDR2 SASEGT. The CDR3 sequence is 14 residues long. V lost 6 bases to trimming and J lost 5 bases; unmatched junction nucleotides: 7.

This clonotype came up once. This chain joins TRBV6-2 or TRBV6-3 and TRBJ2-3; D not resolved. CDR3 length equals 16 residues. Deletions cut 5 bases from V and 2 bases from J, with 17 bases between. The germline CDR1 and CDR2 sequences are MNHEY and SVGEGT. The CDR3 sequence is CASSGSTRLVTDTQYF. CDR3 in DNA: TGTGCCAGCAGTGGCTCGACTCGGTTGGTCACAGATACGCAGTATTTT.

This sequence joins TRBV27 and TRBJ2-1, with TRBD1 matching 8 bases. This CDR3 is 16 amino acids long. Losses at the gene ends were 6 bases for V and 6 bases for J; bases not matched to a gene: 13. The germline V gene has CDR1 MNHEY and CDR2 SMNVEV (reference sequence). CDR3 DNA: TGTGCCAGCAGCCCCGGGACCGGGACAGGCTTCAATGAGCAGTTCTTC. Its translation is CASSPGTGTGFNEQFF.

This clonotype was counted a few times. V gene TRBV20-1 combines with J gene TRBJ1-6, with D tentatively TRBD1 (5 bases). Trimming removed 1 base from V and 0 bases from J, with 10 bases in between. Germline V CDR1 and CDR2: DFQATT, SNEGSKA (reference sequence). This CDR3 has 16 residues. This CDR3 is CSARGGDLSYNSPLHF. The CDR3, as DNA: TGCAGTGCTAGAGGGGGGGACCTCTCCTATAATTCACCCCTCCACTTT.

V is TRBV6-5 and J is TRBJ2-5; the D is unclear. The CDR3 has 15 residues. Per germline, CDR1 MNHEY and CDR2 SVGAGI. Trimming removed 0 bases at V and 6 bases at J, with 14 bases between. In DNA, the CDR3 is TGTGCCAGCAGTTACTCGCAAGGAGTACCAAAGACCCAGTACTTC. This codes for CASSYSQGVPKTQYF.

The sample holds many counts of this clonotype. The rearrangement joins TRBV7-2 to TRBJ2-1; D possibly uses TRBD1 or TRBD2 (5 bases each). Trimming removed 7 bases from V and 4 bases from J, with 17 bases in between. From germline, CDR1 is SGHTA and CDR2 FQGNSA. The CDR3 is 15 amino acids. This CDR3 reads CASTNGAGPYNEQFF. The CDR3 DNA sequence: TGTGCCAGCACCAACGGGGCGGGCCCTTACAATGAGCAGTTCTTC.

This clonotype was seen repeatedly, ten times or more. The J gene is TRBJ2-7, the V gene TRBV9, with 9 bases aligning to TRBD1. Trimming removed 0 bases from V and 1 base from J; junction bases left unmatched: 2. The CDR3 covers 15 residues. Germline CDR1 SGDLS, CDR2 YYNGEE. The CDR3 here is CASSVEDRGSYEQYF. Here the CDR3 DNA reads TGTGCCAGCAGCGTAGAGGACAGGGGATCCTACGAGCAGTACTTC.

This clonotype was counted a few times. V and J are TRBV5-6 and TRBJ2-7, with 9 nucleotides matching TRBD1. Trimming took 4 bases from V and 1 from J; bases not matched to a gene: 9. The CDR3 is 16 amino acids. In germline, CDR1 is SGHDT, CDR2 YYEEEE. CDR3 in amino acids: CASSTGTGLASYEQYF. CDR3 DNA: TGTGCCAGCAGCACCGGGACAGGGCTAGCATCCTACGAGCAGTACTTC.

This clonotype was observed a few times. V gene TRBV12-5 combines with J gene TRBJ2-7; D is perhaps TRBD1 or TRBD2 (6 bases each). Germline lookup yields CDR1 LGHNT and CDR2 FRNRAP. Trimming stripped 9 bases from V and 2 bases from J, with 17 bases between. The CDR3 loop spans 14 amino acids. The chain's CDR3 is CASGRGRSTYEQYF. Written as DNA, the CDR3 is TGTGCTAGCGGCCGGGGGCGGTCGACCTACGAGCAGTACTTC.

The V call is TRBV6-1, the J call TRBJ1-1; weak D call: TRBD1 (5 bases). This CDR3 has 15 amino acids. Trimming removed 5 bases at V and 1 base at J, with 14 bases between. In germline, CDR1 is MNHNS, CDR2 SASEGT. For the CDR3, the DNA is TGTGCCAGCAGTCCTCTCCAGGGTAGGAACACTGAAGCTTTCTTT. Its protein product is CASSPLQGRNTEAFF.

This clonotype was seen more than once but under ten times. The J gene is TRBJ1-1, the V gene TRBV19; a possible D gene is TRBD1 (5 bases). This CDR3 is 13 amino acids long. Germline assignment: CDR1 LNHDA and CDR2 SQIVND (reference sequence). Deletions cut 8 bases from V and 5 bases from J, with 15 bases between. CDR3 in DNA: TGTGCCAGTCGCCTCGGGGGAGGGACTGAAGCTTTCTTT. It codes for CASRLGGGTEAFF. Using reference TRBV19 and TRBJ1-1 for the parts outside the CDR3, the full variable domain is DGGITQSPKYLFRKEGQNVTLSCEQNLNHDAMYWYRQDPGQGLRLIYYSQIVNDFQKGDIAEGYSVSREKKESFPLTVTSAQKNPTAFYLCASRLGGGTEAFFGQGTRLTVV.

The chain combines TRBV7-3 with TRBJ2-2; D gene unclear. CDR1 and CDR2 (germline): SGHTA, FQGTGA. V was shortened by 4 bases and J by 5 bases, with 14 bases between the two germline ends. The CDR3 loop spans 15 amino acids. As DNA, the CDR3 is TGTGCCAGCAGCTCCTTAGGCGGCGGAACCGGGGAGCTGTTTTTT. Its translation is CASSSLGGGTGELFF.